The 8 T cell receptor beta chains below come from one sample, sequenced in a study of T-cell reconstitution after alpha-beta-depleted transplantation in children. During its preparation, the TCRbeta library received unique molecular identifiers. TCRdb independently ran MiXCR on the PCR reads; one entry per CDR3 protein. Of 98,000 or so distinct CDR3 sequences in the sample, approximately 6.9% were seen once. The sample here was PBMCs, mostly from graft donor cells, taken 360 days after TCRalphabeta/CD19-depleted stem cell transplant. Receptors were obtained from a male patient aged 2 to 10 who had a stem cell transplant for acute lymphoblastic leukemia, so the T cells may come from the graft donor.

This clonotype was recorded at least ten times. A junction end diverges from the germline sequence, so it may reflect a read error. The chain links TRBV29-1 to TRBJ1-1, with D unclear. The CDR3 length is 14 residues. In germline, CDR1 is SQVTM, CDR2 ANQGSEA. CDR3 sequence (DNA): TGCAGCGTCGAAGGCACAGTTATGAACACTGAAGCTTTCTTT. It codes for CSVEGTVMNTEAFF.

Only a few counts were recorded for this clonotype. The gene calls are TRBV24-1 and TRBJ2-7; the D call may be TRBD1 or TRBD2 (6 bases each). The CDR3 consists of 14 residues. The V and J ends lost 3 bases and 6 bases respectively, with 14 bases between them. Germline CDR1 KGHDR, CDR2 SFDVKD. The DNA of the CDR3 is TGTGCCACCAGTGATCTCCGCCGGGGGCCCGAGCAGTACTTC. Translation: CATSDLRRGPEQYF.

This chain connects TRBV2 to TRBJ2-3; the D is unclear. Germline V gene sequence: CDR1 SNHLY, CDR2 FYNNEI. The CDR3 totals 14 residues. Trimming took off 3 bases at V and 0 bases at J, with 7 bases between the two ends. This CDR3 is CASSDYTSTDTQYF. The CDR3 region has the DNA TGTGCCAGCAGTGACTACACTAGCACAGATACGCAGTATTTT.

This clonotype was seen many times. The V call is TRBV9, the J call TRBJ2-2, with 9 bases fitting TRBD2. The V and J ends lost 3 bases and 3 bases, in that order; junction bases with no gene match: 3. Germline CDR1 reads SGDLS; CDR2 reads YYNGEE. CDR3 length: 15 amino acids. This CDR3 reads CASSAWTSDTGELFF. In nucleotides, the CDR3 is TGTGCCAGCAGCGCCTGGACTAGCGACACCGGGGAGCTGTTTTTT.

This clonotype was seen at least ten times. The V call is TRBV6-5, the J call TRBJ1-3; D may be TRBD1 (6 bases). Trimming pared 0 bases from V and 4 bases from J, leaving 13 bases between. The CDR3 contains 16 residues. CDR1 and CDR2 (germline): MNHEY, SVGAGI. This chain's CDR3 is CASSYSMARGGNTIYF. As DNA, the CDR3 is TGTGCCAGCAGTTACTCGATGGCCAGGGGAGGAAACACCATATATTTT.

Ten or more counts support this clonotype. The CDR3 sequence: CSVTGDTQYF. The CDR3 DNA reads as TGCAGCGTGACAGGAGATACGCAGTATTTT. This chain links TRBV29-1 with TRBJ2-3; possibly TRBD1 for D (6 bases). The CDR3 has 10 residues. Per the germline V gene, CDR1 is SQVTM and CDR2 is ANQGSEA. V was pared by 6 bases and J by 5 bases, with 6 bases between.

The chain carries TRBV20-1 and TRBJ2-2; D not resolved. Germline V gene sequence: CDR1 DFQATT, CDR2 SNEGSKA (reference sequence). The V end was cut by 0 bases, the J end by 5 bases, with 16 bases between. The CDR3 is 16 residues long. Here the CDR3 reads CSARDRKDLSTGELFF. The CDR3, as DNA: TGCAGTGCTAGAGATAGAAAGGACCTTTCTACCGGGGAGCTGTTTTTT.

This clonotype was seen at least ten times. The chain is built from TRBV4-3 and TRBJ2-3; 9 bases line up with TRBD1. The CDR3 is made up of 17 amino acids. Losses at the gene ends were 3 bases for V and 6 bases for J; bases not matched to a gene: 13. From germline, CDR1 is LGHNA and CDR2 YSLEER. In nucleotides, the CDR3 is TGCGCCAGCAGCCATCTCCCGCGGACAGGGGTAATGGATACGCAGTATTTT. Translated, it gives CASSHLPRTGVMDTQYF.